This T cell receptor beta chain was captured in a study of cytomegalovirus exposure and HLA in healthy donors. Sequencing used immunoSEQ multiplex PCR; TCRdb keeps in-frame clones, though not all of them. The table records 100,000 to 150,000 clones, roughly nine tenths of them present only once. The donors were members of the validation cohort comprising approximately 110 subjects, separate from the roughly 640-subject first cohort. Germline V gene data show CDR1 as SSHAT and CDR2 as FNYEAQ (reference sequence). The CDR3 sequence is 17 residues long. General study points: TCR beta chains numbering approximately 150 were designated cytomegalovirus-associated.

Comment on this clone: Its specificity is unknown. The germline gene is not matched at one end of the junction; a read error may be the cause.

The source material was PBMCs. The genes are TRBV7-7 and TRBJ2-5; TRBD2 aligns across 9 bases. The clonotype comes from a woman between 18 and 29 years old in good health and CMV-seronegative. The CDR3 here is CASSLGRGGSWSETQYF. In DNA form, the CDR3 reads TGTGCTAGCAGCTTAGGGCGGGGGGGTAGTTGGTCGGAGACCCAGTACTTC. Full variable domain (rest looked up from reference TRBV7-7 and TRBJ2-5): GAGVSQSPRYKVTKRGQDVTLRCDPISSHATLYWYQQALGQGPEFLTYFNYEAQPDKSGLPSDRFSAERPEGSISTLTIQRTEQRDSAMYRCASSLGRGGSWSETQYFGPGTRLLVL.